What follows describes a single T cell receptor (beta chain). Its specific antigen is unknown. Per-nucleotide qualities are absent, and no much larger clonotype sits a single base away. The sample belongs to a study of control samples from healthy donors and cancer patients (dated by TCRdb to 2018 to 2020). At the junction V is shortened by 0 bases and J by 1 base; bases outside the gene matches: 4. There are 16 amino acids in the CDR3, from cysteine to phenylalanine inclusive. CDR3 DNA only is kept here, 48 bases in frame from base 1. Via the germline V gene (reference sequence), CDR1 is SGHKS and CDR2 YYEKEE. Preparation of the library involved the immunoSEQ multiplex PCR assay. This immuneACCESS table, as held by TCRdb, lists in-frame sequences with V and J called but not all clones. Of the missing ones, under half trace to an unresolved V gene in checked studies; the others have no known cause. The sample data list about 120,000 clones, and almost 95% of these were observed just once. Of the sample, over 0.5% is held by the ten largest clones.

This clonotype was obtained from a man older than 75 with head and neck cancer. Sample: PBMCs. The chain employs TRBV5-5 and TRBJ2-3, with 8 middle bases fitting TRBD2. Read as DNA, the sequence is TGTGCCAGCAGCTTGGCCGGGACTAGAGGCACAGATACGCAGTATTTT. Its protein is CASSLAGTRGTDTQYF.